One sample yielded the 26 T cell receptor beta chains listed below, sequenced in a study of cytomegalovirus exposure and HLA in healthy donors. This PCR relied on a set of 60 Vbeta primers and 13 Jbeta primers. Libraries were prepared by immunoSEQ multiplex PCR; TCRdb keeps only in-frame clonotypes and omits some of them. The sample has tens of thousands of clones, less than 70% seen once. Sequencing was performed on PBMCs. All receptors derive from a human donor in good health.

This clone showed up just once. V gene TRBV5-1 combines with J gene TRBJ1-3; D unresolved. The CDR3 consists of 17 residues. Trimming took off 0 bases at V and 4 bases at J, with 17 bases between the two ends. Germline V gene lookup returns CDR1 SGHRS and CDR2 YFSETQ. The CDR3, as DNA: TGCGCCAGCAGCTTGGTGTCCTCCGAGTGGGCCGGAAACACCATATATTTT. Its protein is CASSLVSSEWAGNTIYF.

The chain links TRBV9 to TRBJ2-5, with TRBD1 as a possible D gene (6 bases). This CDR3 contains 13 residues. V was shortened by 8 bases and J by 2 bases, with 13 bases between the two germline ends. CDR1 and CDR2 (germline): SGDLS, YYNGEE. For the CDR3, the DNA is TGTGCCAGTAATACACAGGGTCAAGAGACCCAGTACTTC. Translating it yields CASNTQGQETQYF.

V gene TRBV19 combines with J gene TRBJ1-2; D is perhaps TRBD1 (5 bases). The CDR3 runs to 16 residues. The germline V gene has CDR1 LNHDA and CDR2 SQIVND (reference sequence). Trimming cost V 7 bases and J 8 bases, with 26 bases left between them. The CDR3 sequence is CASIGLGGEGYGGYTF. For the CDR3, the DNA is TGTGCCAGTATTGGGCTCGGAGGGGAGGGGTATGGAGGCTACACCTTC.

This clone was found once. The chain employs TRBV21-1 and TRBJ2-2; the table's D call TRBD1 went unverified against the DNA. TRBV21-1 is a pseudogene segment. This CDR3 is built from 18 residues. This chain's CDR3 is CASHKCWVSGANTGELFF. CDR3 in DNA: TGTGCCAGCCACAAATGCTGGGTTTCAGGGGCGAACACCGGGGAGCTGTTTTTT.

The chain uses TRBV5-8 and TRBJ2-5, with 11 nucleotides matching TRBD1. Germline V lookup: CDR1 SGHTS, CDR2 YDEGEE. The V gene end was trimmed by 4 bases and the J gene end by 4 bases; junction bases not matched to a gene: 6. CDR3 length: 15 residues. The CDR3 coding sequence is TGTGCCAGCAGCACCGGACAGGGGGCCCGAGAGACCCAGTACTTC. Its protein is CASSTGQGARETQYF.

The gene calls are TRBV7-5 and TRBJ2-1; the table's D gene call, TRBD1, was not cross checked with the DNA. TRBV7-5 is a pseudogene segment. The CDR3 extends over 16 amino acids. The CDR3: CARSLEYRSRHNEQFF. The CDR3 coding sequence is TGTGCCAGAAGCTTAGAGTACAGGTCGAGGCACAATGAGCAGTTCTTC.

CDR3 DNA sequence: TGTGCCAGCAGTCCGGGACAGGGGGGTTACGAGCAGTACTTC. The encoded protein is CASSPGQGGYEQYF. The chain uses TRBV6-5 and TRBJ2-7; 11 nucleotides line up with TRBD1. The CDR3 runs to 14 residues. Germline V gene data show CDR1 as MNHEY and CDR2 as SVGAGI. Unmatched junction bases numbered 4, after V lost 5 bases and J lost 4 bases.

The chain links TRBV6-6 to TRBJ1-2; 10 bases are shared with TRBD1. V shed 4 bases, J shed 12 bases, and the junction held 5 bases outside the gene matches. From germline, CDR1 is MNHNY and CDR2 SVGAGI (reference sequence). This CDR3 region has 12 residues. The CDR3 region has the DNA TGTGCCAGCAGTTTCGGGACAGGGGAGGACACCTTC. Protein: CASSFGTGEDTF.

This chain joins TRBV27 and TRBJ1-4, with a weak D call TRBD1 (6 bases). V lost 5 bases and J 4 bases, leaving 11 bases between the germline ends. Per germline, CDR1 MNHEY and CDR2 SMNVEV (reference sequence). The CDR3 is 14 amino acids. Written as DNA, the CDR3 is TGTGCCAGCAGTAGGCCAGGGGTTAATGAAAAACTGTTTTTT. Protein sequence: CASSRPGVNEKLFF.

The rearrangement uses TRBV19 and TRBJ2-3; D is unclear. CDR3 length equals 14 residues. V lost 1 base, J lost 1 base, and 6 bases lay in between. Germline-derived CDR1 and CDR2 are LNHDA and SQIVND (reference sequence). In nucleotides, the CDR3 is TGTGCCAGTAGTATAGCACGGGGCACAGATACGCAGTATTTT. Amino acids: CASSIARGTDTQYF.

The chain is built from TRBV5-1 and TRBJ2-1; the D is unclear. The CDR3 contains 13 residues. V lost 0 bases and J 7 bases, leaving 8 bases between the germline ends. Per germline, CDR1 SGHRS and CDR2 YFSETQ. Here the CDR3 reads CASSLEAGNEQFF. In DNA, the CDR3 is TGCGCCAGCAGCTTGGAGGCCGGGAATGAGCAGTTCTTC.

The J gene is TRBJ2-7, the V gene TRBV7-9, with 8 bases aligning to TRBD1. This CDR3 has 16 amino acids. The V gene end was trimmed by 4 bases and the J gene end by 2 bases; junction bases not matched to a gene: 10. CDR1 and CDR2 (germline): SEHNR, FQNEAQ (reference sequence). CDR3 protein: CASSYKQGVTPYEQYF. The CDR3 DNA follows: TGTGCCAGCAGCTACAAACAGGGGGTGACCCCCTACGAGCAGTACTTC.

This sequence joins TRBV4-2 and TRBJ2-5, with 13 bases lining up with TRBD2. The CDR3 has 18 residues. CDR1 LGHNA and CDR2 YNFKEQ come from the germline V gene. V shed 0 bases, J shed 4 bases, and the junction held 8 bases outside the gene matches. In nucleotides, the CDR3 is TGTGCCAGCAGCCAAGATACTAGCGGGGGGGCCGGCGGAGAGACCCAGTACTTC. It translates to CASSQDTSGGAGGETQYF.

The chain uses TRBV19 and TRBJ1-4; D remains unclear. The V gene's germline CDR1 is LNHDA and CDR2 SQIVND (reference sequence). With 3 bases removed from V and 0 bases from J, the gap between germline ends came to 11 bases. The CDR3 runs to 16 residues. The CDR3 DNA is TGTGCCAGTAGTATTTCCAGATTTGCAACTAATGAAAAACTGTTTTTT. Translated: CASSISRFATNEKLFF.

V is TRBV11-2 and J is TRBJ2-1, with TRBD1 as a possible D gene (6 bases). The germline V gene has CDR1 SGHAT and CDR2 FQNNGV. The CDR3 spans 18 residues. Trimming removed 0 bases at V and 6 bases at J, with 21 bases between. The chain's CDR3 is CASSLDVQGFSTFNEQFF. CDR3 DNA sequence: TGTGCCAGCAGCTTAGATGTACAGGGTTTTTCGACCTTCAATGAGCAGTTCTTC. The whole variable domain, remainder taken from reference TRBV11-2 and TRBJ2-1, is EAGVAQSPRYKIIEKRQSVAFWCNPISGHATLYWYQQILGQGPKLLIQFQNNGVVDDSQLPKDRFSAERLKGVDSTLKIQPAKLEDSAVYLCASSLDVQGFSTFNEQFFGPGTRLTVL.

The J gene is TRBJ1-6, the V gene TRBV2; D unresolved. Deletions cut 4 bases from V and 3 bases from J, with 7 bases between. The germline gives CDR1 SNHLY, CDR2 FYNNEI. This CDR3 is built from 14 residues. The CDR3 nucleotides read TGTGCCAGCAGTGTGCAGGTCTATAATTCACCCCTCCACTTT. The encoded protein is CASSVQVYNSPLHF.

The chain joins TRBV7-2 to TRBJ2-7; 7 bases are shared with TRBD1. The CDR3 has 16 amino acids. Germline V gene lookup returns CDR1 SGHTA and CDR2 FQGNSA. The trim removed 4 bases at V and 6 bases at J, leaving 15 bases unmatched. This CDR3 is CASSSKDRVVPTEQYF. The DNA of the CDR3 is TGTGCCAGCAGCTCCAAAGACAGGGTAGTCCCGACCGAGCAGTACTTC.

This clone appeared a few times. V gene TRBV5-1 combines with J gene TRBJ2-5; 7 bases agree with TRBD1. Germline CDR1 is SGHRS and CDR2 is YFSETQ. There are 17 residues in the CDR3. The junction had 18 bases not matched to a gene; V was cut back by 5 bases and J by 5 bases. This CDR3 is CASSPGPGQLNEETQYF. Here the CDR3 DNA reads TGCGCCAGCAGTCCAGGACCGGGACAGCTAAATGAGGAGACCCAGTACTTC.

J is TRBJ2-3 and V is TRBV7-3; 8 nucleotides match TRBD2. CDR1 is SGHTA and CDR2 is FQGTGA in the germline V gene. J was trimmed by 2 bases and V by 4 bases; bases with no gene match: 5. The CDR3 is 15 residues long. CDR3 DNA: TGTGCCAGCAGCTCCAGCGGGGGCTACACAGATACGCAGTATTTT. Residues: CASSSSGGYTDTQYF.

The CDR3 coding sequence is TGTGCCAGTAGTACCCGGGACAGGGCCGACGAGCAGTACTTC. Translating gives CASSTRDRADEQYF. This rearrangement joins TRBV19 to TRBJ2-7; TRBD1 matches at 9 bases. V trimming: 4 bases; J trimming: 5 bases; junction bases outside the gene matches: 6. Germline values: CDR1 LNHDA, CDR2 SQIVND (reference sequence). This CDR3 comprises 14 residues.

The V gene is TRBV5-6, the J gene TRBJ1-5; D might be TRBD1 (6 bases). The CDR3 contains 15 residues. In germline, CDR1 is SGHDT, CDR2 YYEEEE. Trimming stripped 1 base from V and 2 bases from J, with 10 bases between. For the CDR3, the DNA is TGTGCCAGCAGCTTGTCAGGGGCGGGCAATCAGCCCCAGCATTTT. This encodes CASSLSGAGNQPQHF.

The chain employs TRBV10-3 and TRBJ1-1, with a tentative D call TRBD1 (5 bases). Trimming removed 2 bases at V and 0 bases at J, with 10 bases between. The germline CDR1 and CDR2 sequences are ENHRY and SYGVKD. This CDR3 has 15 residues. The CDR3 DNA reads TGTGCCATCAGTGAGGGGGCAGCCTTGAACACTGAAGCTTTCTTT. Translation: CAISEGAALNTEAFF.

The rearrangement links TRBV5-6 to TRBJ2-7; 7 positions agree with TRBD2. The CDR3 sequence is 15 residues long. Germline V gives CDR1 SGHDT, CDR2 YYEEEE. The V segment lost 1 base and the J segment 0 bases; nucleotides outside the gene matches: 4. The DNA of the CDR3 is TGTGCCAGCAGCTTGAACTGGGGGGGCTCCTACGAGCAGTACTTC. Translating it yields CASSLNWGGSYEQYF.

This clone was counted between two and nine times. Other DNA sequences in the same sample also yield this CDR3. V is TRBV6-1 and J is TRBJ2-3, with TRBD2 matching 12 bases. CDR1 MNHNS and CDR2 SASEGT come from the germline V gene. V lost 2 bases and J lost 4; bases outside the gene matches: 1. The CDR3 has 15 residues. CDR3 DNA: TGTGCCAGCAGTGAACTAGCGGGGGGGCCAGATACGCAGTATTTT. This codes for CASSELAGGPDTQYF.

CDR3 DNA: TGCGCCAGCAGCCCTCCCACCGGTGAGCAGTTCTTC. The encoded protein is CASSPPTGEQFF. The J gene is TRBJ2-1, the V gene TRBV5-1; no clear D gene. CDR1 is SGHRS and CDR2 is YFSETQ in the germline V gene. Trimming left V 4 bases short and J 9 bases short, with 11 bases between. This CDR3 is 12 amino acids long.

This chain links TRBV9 with TRBJ1-2, with 8 bases identical to TRBD1. Germline V gives CDR1 SGDLS, CDR2 YYNGEE. With V trimmed by 7 bases and J by 2 bases, 7 bases remained unmatched. This CDR3 is built from 14 residues. The chain's CDR3 is CASSRQGANYGYTF. In nucleotides, the CDR3 is TGTGCCAGCTCCCGGCAGGGGGCGAACTATGGCTACACCTTC.